This record concerns one T cell receptor (beta chain) sequence. One end of the junction varies from germline; a read error may be responsible. These data originate in a study of blood T cells in healthy people across ages. CDR1 is SGHTA and CDR2 is FQGTGA in the germline V gene. The CDR3 is 16 amino acids. A sample-barcoded 5' primer and a J-beta primer mix were used in a second PCR of about 7 to 12 cycles. Using its own MiXCR run on the 5' RACE reads, TCRdb lists one record per CDR3 protein. This table holds 1.6 million or so distinct CDR3 sequences, around 35% found once. The chain employs TRBV7-3 and TRBJ2-3; 8 bases are a match to TRBD2. The receptor was derived from a woman in her 30s in good health. Specimen: blood. CDR3 coding DNA: TGTGCCAGCAGTGTAATGCTAGCGGGTAACGGAGATGCGCAGTATTTT. This codes for CASSVMLAGNGDAQYF.